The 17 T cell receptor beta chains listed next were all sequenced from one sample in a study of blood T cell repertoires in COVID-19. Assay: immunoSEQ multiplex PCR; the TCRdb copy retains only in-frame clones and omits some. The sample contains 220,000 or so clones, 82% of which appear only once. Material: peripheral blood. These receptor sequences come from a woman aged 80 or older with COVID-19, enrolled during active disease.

The CDR3 region is CATSFRDRGENGYTF. In nucleotides, the CDR3 is TGTGCCACCAGCTTCCGGGACAGGGGGGAAAATGGCTACACCTTC. The rearrangement links TRBV15 to TRBJ1-2; 11 bases are a match to TRBD1. Germline V lookup: CDR1 LNHNV, CDR2 YYDKDF (reference sequence). There are 15 residues in the CDR3. Trimming cost V 5 bases and J 6 bases; bases outside gene matches: 8. The full variable domain, rest sourced from reference TRBV15 and TRBJ1-2, is DAMVIQNPRYQVTQFGKPVTLSCSQTLNHNVMYWYQQKSSQAPKLLFHYYDKDFNNEADTPDNFQSRRPNTSFCFLDIRSPGLGDTAMYLCATSFRDRGENGYTFGSGTRLTVV.

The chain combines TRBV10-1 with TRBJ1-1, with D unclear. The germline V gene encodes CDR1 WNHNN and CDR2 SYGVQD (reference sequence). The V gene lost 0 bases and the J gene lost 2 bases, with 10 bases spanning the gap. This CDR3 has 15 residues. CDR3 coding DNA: TGCGCCAGCAGTGAGTCCCAGGCAGGTAACACTGAAGCTTTCTTT. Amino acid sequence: CASSESQAGNTEAFF.

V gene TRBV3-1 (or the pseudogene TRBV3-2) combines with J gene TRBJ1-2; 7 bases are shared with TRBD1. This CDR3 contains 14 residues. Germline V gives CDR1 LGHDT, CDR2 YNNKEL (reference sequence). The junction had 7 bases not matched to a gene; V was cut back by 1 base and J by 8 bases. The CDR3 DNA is TGTGCCAGCAGCCAAGGACAGGGAACCAGGGGCTACACCTTC. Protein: CASSQGQGTRGYTF.

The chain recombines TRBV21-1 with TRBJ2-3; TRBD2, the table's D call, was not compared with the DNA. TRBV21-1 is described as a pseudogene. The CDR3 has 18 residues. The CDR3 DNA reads TGTGCCAGCAGCATCACTATCCCTGGGCGGGAGGCCACAGATACGCAGTATTTT. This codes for CASSITIPGREATDTQYF.

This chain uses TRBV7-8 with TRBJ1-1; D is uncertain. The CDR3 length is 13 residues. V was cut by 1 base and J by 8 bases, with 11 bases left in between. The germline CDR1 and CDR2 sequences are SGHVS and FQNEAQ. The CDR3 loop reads CASSLVAGLEAFF. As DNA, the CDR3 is TGTGCCAGCAGCTTAGTAGCCGGTCTAGAAGCTTTCTTT.

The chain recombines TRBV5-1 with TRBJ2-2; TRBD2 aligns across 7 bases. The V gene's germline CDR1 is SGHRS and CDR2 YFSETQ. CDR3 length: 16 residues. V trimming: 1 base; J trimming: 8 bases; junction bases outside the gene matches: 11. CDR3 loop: CASSLKWEGRRGELFF. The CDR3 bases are TGCGCCAGCAGCTTGAAGTGGGAGGGCCGTCGAGGGGAGCTGTTTTTT. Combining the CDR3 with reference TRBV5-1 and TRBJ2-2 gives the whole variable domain KAGVTQTPRYLIKTRGQQVTLSCSPISGHRSVSWYQQTPGQGLQFLFEYFSETQRNKGNFPGRFSGRQFSNSRSEMNVSTLELGDSALYLCASSLKWEGRRGELFFGEGSRLTVL.

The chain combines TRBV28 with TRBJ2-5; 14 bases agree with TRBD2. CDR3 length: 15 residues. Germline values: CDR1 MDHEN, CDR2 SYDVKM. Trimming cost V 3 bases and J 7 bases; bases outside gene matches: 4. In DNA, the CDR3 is TGTGCCAGCAGTTTCCCCGGACTAGCGGGAGGGACCCAGTACTTC. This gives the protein CASSFPGLAGGTQYF.

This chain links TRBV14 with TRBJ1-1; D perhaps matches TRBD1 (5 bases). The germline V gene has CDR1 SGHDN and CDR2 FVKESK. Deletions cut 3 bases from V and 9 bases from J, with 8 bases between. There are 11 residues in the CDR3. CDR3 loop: CASSQTDKAFF. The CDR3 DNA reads TGTGCCAGCAGCCAGACGGACAAAGCTTTCTTT.

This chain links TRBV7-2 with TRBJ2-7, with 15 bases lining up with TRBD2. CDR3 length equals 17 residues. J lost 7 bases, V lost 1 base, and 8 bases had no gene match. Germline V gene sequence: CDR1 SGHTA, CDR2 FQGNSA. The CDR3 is CASSLVGTSGGRGEQYF. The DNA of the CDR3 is TGTGCCAGCAGCTTAGTCGGGACTAGCGGGGGGAGAGGGGAGCAGTACTTC. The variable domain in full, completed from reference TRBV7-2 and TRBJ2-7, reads GAGVSQSPSNKVTEKGKDVELRCDPISGHTALYWYRQSLGQGLEFLIYFQGNSAPDKSGLPSDRFSAERTGGSVSTLTIQRTQQEDSAVYLCASSLVGTSGGRGEQYFGPGTRLTVT.

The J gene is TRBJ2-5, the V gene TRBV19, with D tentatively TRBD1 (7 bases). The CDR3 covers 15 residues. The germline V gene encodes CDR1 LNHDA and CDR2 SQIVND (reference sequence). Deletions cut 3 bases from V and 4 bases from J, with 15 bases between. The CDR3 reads CASSISGGKGETQYF. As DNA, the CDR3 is TGTGCCAGTAGTATTTCAGGGGGGAAGGGAGAGACCCAGTACTTC.

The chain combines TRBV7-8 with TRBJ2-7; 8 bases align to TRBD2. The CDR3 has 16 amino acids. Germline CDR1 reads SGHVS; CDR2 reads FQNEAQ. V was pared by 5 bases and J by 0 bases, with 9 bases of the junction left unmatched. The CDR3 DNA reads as TGTGCCAGCAGCCCAAGACTAGCGCCGAGCTCCTACGAGCAGTACTTC. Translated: CASSPRLAPSSYEQYF.

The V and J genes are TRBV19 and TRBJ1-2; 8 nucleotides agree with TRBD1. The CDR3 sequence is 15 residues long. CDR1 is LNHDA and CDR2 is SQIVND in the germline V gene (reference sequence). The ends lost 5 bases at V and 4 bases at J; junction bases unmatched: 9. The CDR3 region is CASSLGAGGSYGYTF. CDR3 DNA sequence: TGTGCCAGTAGTCTGGGGGCAGGGGGCTCCTATGGCTACACCTTC.

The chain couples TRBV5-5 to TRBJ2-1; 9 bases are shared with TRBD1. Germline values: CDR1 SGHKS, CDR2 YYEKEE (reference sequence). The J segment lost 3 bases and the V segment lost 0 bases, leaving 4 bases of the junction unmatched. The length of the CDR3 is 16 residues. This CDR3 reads CASSLAPDRGYNEQFF. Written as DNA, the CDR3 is TGTGCCAGCAGCTTGGCCCCGGACAGGGGCTACAATGAGCAGTTCTTC. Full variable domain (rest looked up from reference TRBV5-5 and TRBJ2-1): DAGVTQSPTHLIKTRGQQVTLRCSPISGHKSVSWYQQVLGQGPQFIFQYYEKEERGRGNFPDRFSARQFPNYSSELNVNALLLGDSALYLCASSLAPDRGYNEQFFGPGTRLTVL.

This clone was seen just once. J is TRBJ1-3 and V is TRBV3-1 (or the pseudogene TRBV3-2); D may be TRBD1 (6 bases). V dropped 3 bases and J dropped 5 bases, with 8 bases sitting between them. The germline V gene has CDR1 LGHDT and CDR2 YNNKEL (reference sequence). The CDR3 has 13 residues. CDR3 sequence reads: CASSQGHRNTIYF. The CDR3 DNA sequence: TGTGCCAGCAGCCAGGGACACAGAAACACCATATATTTT.

DNA for the CDR3: TGTGCCAGCAGCTTAGGGGGACAGACAGATACGCAGTATTTT. Amino acid sequence: CASSLGGQTDTQYF. The rearrangement links TRBV7-2 to TRBJ2-3, with 7 bases matching TRBD1. Germline V gene lookup returns CDR1 SGHTA and CDR2 FQGNSA. There are 14 residues in the CDR3. V shed 1 base, J shed 3 bases, and the junction held 1 base outside the gene matches.

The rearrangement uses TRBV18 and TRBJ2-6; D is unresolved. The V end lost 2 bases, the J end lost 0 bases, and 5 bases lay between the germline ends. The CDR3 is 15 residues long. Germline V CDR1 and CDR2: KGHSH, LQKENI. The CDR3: CASSPEHSGANVLTF. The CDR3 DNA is TGTGCCAGCTCACCAGAGCACTCTGGGGCCAACGTCCTGACTTTC. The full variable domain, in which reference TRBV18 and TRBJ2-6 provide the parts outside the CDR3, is NAGVMQNPRHLVRRRGQEARLRCSPMKGHSHVYWYRQLPEEGLKFMVYLQKENIIDESGMPKERFSAEFPKEGPSILRIQQVVRGDSAAYFCASSPEHSGANVLTFGAGSRLTVL.

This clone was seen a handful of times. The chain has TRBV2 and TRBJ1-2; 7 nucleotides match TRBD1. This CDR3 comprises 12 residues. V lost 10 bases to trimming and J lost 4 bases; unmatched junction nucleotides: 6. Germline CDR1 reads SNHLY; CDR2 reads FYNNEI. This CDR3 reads CATGQVSYGYTF. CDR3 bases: TGTGCCACCGGACAGGTGAGCTATGGCTACACCTTC.